Listed below are T cell receptor beta chains from one sample, sequenced in a study of identical twins. Each CDR3 protein is one row after TCRdb ran MiXCR on the 5' RACE reads. The sample lists around 1.7 million distinct CDR3 sequences; 25% to 35% were seen once. Sequencing was done on a sample of cord blood. These receptors all come from a newborn girl in good health. Both conserved end residues are part of each CDR3. The order of the fields is clone size, D gene, CDR3 length, J gene, V gene, CDR3 DNA, CDR3 protein. D genes are given only for firm matches. The size field is filled for only some rows; it gives once, few, many or a size class.

- | - | 11 | TRBJ1-1 | TRBV29-1 | TGCAGCGTTGTCGGGGACACTGAAGCTTTCTTT | CSVVGDTEAFF
many | TRBD1 | 14 | TRBJ2-7 | TRBV25-1 | TGTGCCAGCAGTGAAAAGGGACAGTCCTACGAGCAGTACTTC | CASSEKGQSYEQYF
- | - | 13 | TRBJ2-7 | TRBV28 | TGTGCCAGCAGCCCTACCTTAAGGCACGAGCAGTACTTC | CASSPTLRHEQYF
few | - | 18 | TRBJ2-7 | TRBV7-9 | TGTGCCAGCAGCCCCCTCTCAATAGGACGGGAATTTTCCTACGAGCAGTACTTC | CASSPLSIGREFSYEQYF
- | - | 13 | TRBJ1-4 | TRBV5-5 | TGTGCCAGCAGCTTGACAAGTAATGAAGAACTGTTTTTT | CASSLTSNEELFF
few | TRBD2 | 19 | TRBJ2-7 | TRBV20-1 | TGCAGTGCTAGAGATCCCCTAGCGGGGGGCCTCCCCCATTCCTACGAGCAGTACTTC | CSARDPLAGGLPHSYEQYF
few | - | 16 | TRBJ2-7 | TRBV7-2 | TGTGCCAGCAGCTCACCAGAACCAGGGGAATTGCACGAGCAGTACTTC | CASSSPEPGELHEQYF
- | - | 14 | TRBJ2-5 | TRBV20-1 | TGCAGTGGATTCCCCGGACAGACTTACAATGAGCAGTACTTC | CSGFPGQTYNEQYF
- | TRBD1 | 16 | TRBJ2-7 | TRBV6-2/TRBV6-3 | TGTGCCAGCAGTTACCCCGGGACAGGGTCCTACAATGAGCAGTACTTC | CASSYPGTGSYNEQYF
few | TRBD1 | 13 | TRBJ2-1 | TRBV29-1 | TGCAGCGTTGACGCGGGACAGGGCAATGAGCAGTTCTTC | CSVDAGQGNEQFF
few | - | 13 | TRBJ2-7 | TRBV20-1 | TGCAGTGCTGACGGGGACGGGCAATACGAGCAGTACTTC | CSADGDGQYEQYF
few | TRBD1 | 13 | TRBJ2-7 | TRBV28 | TGTGCCACCTGGGACAGTTCTAAATACGAGCAGTACTTC | CATWDSSKYEQYF
- | - | 15 | TRBJ2-2 | TRBV20-1 | TGCAGTGCCCAACCGCTGGGGTTGAACACCGGGGAGCTGTTTTTT | CSAQPLGLNTGELFF
- | - | 15 | TRBJ1-1 | TRBV3-1 | TGTGCCAGCAGCCACACGGGGGGGGTAGGCACTGAAGCTTTCTTT | CASSHTGGVGTEAFF
few | TRBD1 | 16 | TRBJ1-2 | TRBV13 | TGTGCCAGCAGCTTAGGGGACAGGATTCCTAACTATGGCTACACCTTC | CASSLGDRIPNYGYTF
- | - | 15 | TRBJ1-5 | TRBV2 | TGTGCCAGCAGTGAAATGGTCAGTCCCAATCAGCCCCAGCATTTT | CASSEMVSPNQPQHF
few | - | 14 | TRBJ2-3 | TRBV12-3/TRBV12-4 | TGTGCCAGCACCTTGGGGCCCCTCCCAAATACGCAGTATTTT | CASTLGPLPNTQYF
many | - | 13 | TRBJ2-5 | TRBV4-2 | TGTGCCAGCAGTCAAGGGAGGCAAGAGACCCAGTACTTC | CASSQGRQETQYF
many | - | 11 | TRBJ2-7 | TRBV28 | TGTGCCAGCAGCCGCCCTTACGAGCAGTACTTC | CASSRPYEQYF
- | TRBD2 | 17 | TRBJ2-3 | TRBV3-1 | TGTGCCAGCAGCCAAGCGAGACTAGCGGCCCCCACAGATACGCAGTATTTT | CASSQARLAAPTDTQYF
few | - | 14 | TRBJ2-7 | TRBV11-2 | TGTGCCAGCAGCTTATGGGGGTGGGAATACGAGCAGTACTTC | CASSLWGWEYEQYF
- | - | 16 | TRBJ2-6 | TRBV27 | TGTGCCAGCAGCCCCAGACCCGTCCCTGGGGCCAACGTCCTGACTTTC | CASSPRPVPGANVLTF
- | TRBD2 | 13 | TRBJ2-5 | TRBV6-1 | TGTGCCAGCACCCTAGGGAGGGGCAATGAGCAGTACTTC | CASTLGRGNEQYF
few | - | 15 | TRBJ2-3 | TRBV7-2 | TGTGCCAGCAGCTTAGCGCTAACTGACACAGATACGCAGTATTTT | CASSLALTDTDTQYF
many | - | 16 | TRBJ1-1 | TRBV29-1 | TGCAGCGTTGTACGAGAAGTTGGCCATTTGAACACTGAAGCTTTCTTT | CSVVREVGHLNTEAFF
few | - | 15 | TRBJ2-1 | TRBV9 | TGTGCCAGCAGCGTAGTAGAACAGCCCCCCAATGAGCAGTTCTTC | CASSVVEQPPNEQFF
few | TRBD2 | 17 | TRBJ2-3 | TRBV5-6 | TGTGCCAGCAGCTTGCCCCCGGGACTAGCGGTAACAGATACGCAGTATTTT | CASSLPPGLAVTDTQYF
- | - | 16 | TRBJ2-3 | TRBV6-2/TRBV6-3 | TGTGCCAGCAGTTACTCGATTTGGGCGAGCACAGATACGCAGTATTTT | CASSYSIWASTDTQYF
many | TRBD2 | 13 | TRBJ2-5 | TRBV28 | TGTGCCAGCAGTCCCGGGACTAGCGAAACCCAGTACTTC | CASSPGTSETQYF
few | - | 15 | TRBJ2-3 | TRBV3-1 | TGTGCCAGCAGCCAACGGCGGCTTAGCACAGATACGCAGTATTTT | CASSQRRLSTDTQYF
few | TRBD2 | 15 | TRBJ2-7 | TRBV12-3/TRBV12-4 | TGTGCCAGCAGTTTGGGCCGGGAGGCCACCTACGAGCAGTACTTC | CASSLGREATYEQYF
- | TRBD1 | 18 | TRBJ1-2 | TRBV7-9 | TGTGCCAGCAGCTTAGCAAGGGTAGCCGGGACAGCTAACTATGGCTACACCTTC | CASSLARVAGTANYGYTF
- | - | 13 | TRBJ2-3 | TRBV12-3/TRBV12-4 | TGTGCCAGCACTGTCTCTAGGTCAGATACGCAGTATTTT | CASTVSRSDTQYF
- | TRBD2 | 17 | TRBJ2-1 | TRBV24-1 | TGTGCCACCAGTGGGACTAGCGGGACGGCGAACGGCAGTGAGCAGTTCTTC | CATSGTSGTANGSEQFF
few | TRBD1 | 14 | TRBJ1-2 | TRBV29-1 | TGCAGCGAACGACATCCCACAGGGGGCTATGGCTACACCTTC | CSERHPTGGYGYTF
- | TRBD1 | 14 | TRBJ2-7 | TRBV7-9 | TGTGCCAGCAGCTCAGGGACAGCTATCTACGAGCAGTACTTC | CASSSGTAIYEQYF
- | - | 14 | TRBJ1-2 | TRBV7-9 | TGTGCCAGCAGCTTTCCGGGAAGGGACTATGGCTACACCTTC | CASSFPGRDYGYTF
few | TRBD2 | 17 | TRBJ2-7 | TRBV4-1 | TGCGCCAGCAGCCAAGTGCCCCTAGCGGCGCTATCTTACGAGCAGTACTTC | CASSQVPLAALSYEQYF
few | - | 13 | TRBJ1-2 | TRBV20-1 | TGCAGTGCCAACCAGGGAGCTAACTATGGCTACACCTTC | CSANQGANYGYTF
- | - | 13 | TRBJ1-4 | TRBV29-1 | TGCAGCGGTGTGGAGGGGGGGAATGAAAAACTGTTTTTT | CSGVEGGNEKLFF
- | - | 12 | TRBJ2-7 | TRBV28 | TGTGCCAGCAGCCTCATTCACTACGAGCAGTACTTC | CASSLIHYEQYF
- | TRBD1 | 19 | TRBJ2-4 | TRBV28 | TGTGCCAGCAGTTTCCCGGGACAGGGGGCGCCTATAGCCAAAAACATTCAGTACTTC | CASSFPGQGAPIAKNIQYF
few | - | 15 | TRBJ2-3 | TRBV3-1 | TGTGCCAGCAGCCTGACGACAGATGGCACAGATACGCAGTATTTT | CASSLTTDGTDTQYF
- | TRBD1 | 15 | TRBJ1-6 | TRBV28 | TGTGCCAGCACCCACCAGACAGGGGGGAGTTCACCCCTCCACTTT | CASTHQTGGSSPLHF
- | TRBD1 | 14 | TRBJ1-2 | TRBV29-1 | TGCAGCGTTGGCAGGGGACAGGGGGACTATGACTACACCTTC | CSVGRGQGDYDYTF
- | - | 15 | TRBJ2-1 | TRBV7-9 | TGTGCCAGCAGCTTCAGGGCGGCCCCCTACAATGAGCAGTTCTTC | CASSFRAAPYNEQFF
- | - | 13 | TRBJ2-7 | TRBV7-2 | TGTGCCAGCAGCACGTACAGCTCCTACGAGCAGTACTTC | CASSTYSSYEQYF
few | TRBD2 | 15 | TRBJ2-1 | TRBV20-1 | TGCAGTGCTATTCCTAGCGGGGGCCTATACAATGAGCAGTTCTTC | CSAIPSGGLYNEQFF
- | TRBD1 | 15 | TRBJ1-5 | TRBV27 | TGTGCCAGCAGTCTCCACGGGACAGGGGGGACAGCCCAGCATTTT | CASSLHGTGGTAQHF
- | TRBD2 | 15 | TRBJ2-1 | TRBV7-9 | TGTGCCAGCAGCTTATCCCTAGCGGGGGTTTGGGAGCAGTTCTTC | CASSLSLAGVWEQFF
- | TRBD2 | 19 | TRBJ2-4 | TRBV5-1 | TGCGCCAGCAGCGCCGGGACTAGCGGGAGGTGGATAGCCAAAAACATTCAGTACTTC | CASSAGTSGRWIAKNIQYF
many | TRBD1 | 15 | TRBJ2-7 | TRBV28 | TGTGCCAGCAGTTCCGGACAGGGGGTTTCCTACGAGCAGTACTTC | CASSSGQGVSYEQYF
- | TRBD1 | 13 | TRBJ1-1 | TRBV4-1 | TGCGCCAGCAGCCAAAAGGACAGGGGGCAAGCTTTCTTT | CASSQKDRGQAFF
- | TRBD2 | 18 | TRBJ2-4 | TRBV6-5 | TGTGCCAGCAGTTTCCGACTAGCGGGAGGGCCGTTTGATCACATTCAGTACTTC | CASSFRLAGGPFDHIQYF
many | TRBD1 | 16 | TRBJ2-1 | TRBV5-5 | TGTGCCAGCAGCTTGATGGGACAGAGCTCCTACAATGAGCAGTTCTTC | CASSLMGQSSYNEQFF
- | - | 15 | TRBJ2-7 | TRBV21-1 | TGTGCCAGCAGCAAAGCGGGGAATATAGGCTACGAGCAGTACTTC | CASSKAGNIGYEQYF
- | TRBD1 | 13 | TRBJ1-5 | TRBV7-2 | TGTGCCAGCAGCCACAGGGGGCGTCAGCCCCAGCATTTT | CASSHRGRQPQHF
- | TRBD2 | 17 | TRBJ2-1 | TRBV12-3/TRBV12-4 | TGTGCCAGCAGTTCGACGCCGGGACTAGCGGAATACAATGAGCAGTTCTTC | CASSSTPGLAEYNEQFF